This T cell receptor beta chain comes out of a study of cytomegalovirus exposure and HLA in healthy donors. About the study: Early release data held tens of millions of unique TCRs from HLA-typed donors. Broader study findings: V- and J-gene trimming in TCR beta was tied to a missense DCLRE1C variant by an analysis performed later. Some TCR beta chains (164 of them) were listed as cytomegalovirus-associated.

This clone has just a few counts. Its matching antigen is unknown. 13 Jbeta primers and 60 Vbeta primers were used for the PCR. Authors' methods: Some 10 million shared chains were among the approximately 82 million unique TCR beta chains that a later analysis counted. The assay was immunoSEQ multiplex PCR, and TCRdb's table has in-frame clones only and misses some. That table furnishes V, J and clone size, whereas the DNA furnished D and trimming. The table lists 100,000 to 150,000 clones, around two thirds of them singletons, with 2.9% in the top ten. The clonotype comes from a human donor in good health. The sequenced material came from PBMCs.

This chain's CDR3 is CASSLTDRDKAFF. The CDR3, as DNA: TGTGCCAGCAGTTTGACGGACAGGGATAAAGCTTTCTTT. The J gene is TRBJ1-1, the V gene TRBV27, with TRBD1 matching over 8 bases. This CDR3 spans 13 amino acids. The germline CDR1 and CDR2 sequences are MNHEY and SMNVEV (reference sequence). V lost 3 bases to trimming and J lost 9 bases; unmatched junction nucleotides: 6.